This note documents a single TCR beta chain sequence. This sample is drawn from a study of cytomegalovirus exposure and HLA in healthy donors. PCR employed 60 Vbeta and 13 Jbeta primers. Profiling relied on immunoSEQ multiplex PCR, and the TCRdb table lists in-frame clones only, not all of them. This sample contains over 65,000 clones. This CDR3 has 14 residues. CDR1 and CDR2 (germline): SGHRS, YFSETQ. V lost 4 bases and J lost 5; bases outside the gene matches: 4. The clonotype originates from a woman in her twenties or thirties in good health and CMV-seronegative. Source material: PBMCs. The chain has TRBV5-1 and TRBJ1-1; 11 nucleotides line up with TRBD1. DNA for the CDR3: TGCGCCAGCAGCCGGACAGGGGGCAGTACTGAAGCTTTCTTT. It specifies CASSRTGGSTEAFF.